This TCR beta chain was obtained from a study of blood T cells in healthy people across ages. In regard to this clonotype: Its matching antigen is unknown.

A sample-barcoded 5' primer and a J-beta primer mix were used in a second PCR of about 6 to 12 cycles. Through a template-switch adaptor with 12 random nucleotides, each cDNA molecule received a tag. TCRdb ran MiXCR on the 5' RACE reads and lists one entry per CDR3 protein. Found here are approximately 800,000 distinct CDR3 sequences, about 56% of them singletons; the top ten hold under 30%. The study, taken as a whole, reports: Per-million-T-cell TCR beta diversity fell roughly linearly with age.

This CDR3 contains 17 residues. Deletions cut 2 bases from V and 5 bases from J, with 19 bases between. Germline assignment: CDR1 MNHEY and CDR2 SMNVEV (reference sequence). The clonotype comes from a man aged 40-50 years in good health. V gene TRBV27 combines with J gene TRBJ2-1; D is perhaps TRBD1 (6 bases). The sample was blood. The CDR3 nucleotides read TGTGCCAGCAGTTTACTCCAGGGGTCTAGACCCAACAATGAGCAGTTCTTC. Residues: CASSLLQGSRPNNEQFF.